This TCR beta chain was found in a study of shared clonotypes between healthy human individuals. From germline, CDR1 is SGHRS and CDR2 YFSETQ. The CDR3 extends over 16 amino acids. TCRdb's copy holds only in-frame clones and misses some; the assay was immunoSEQ multiplex PCR. The data contain approximately 1,500,000 clones, roughly 96% of them singletons. The sample consisted of naive CD4+ T cells sorted from blood. Indicated subset: CD45RA+ positively selected. This rearrangement joins TRBV5-1 to TRBJ2-7; D may be TRBD2 (6 bases). TRBJ2-5 explains the end of the DNA better; the J call may be wrong. The TCR originated in a man aged 25-45 years in good health. The DNA for the CDR3 is TGCGCCAGCACCCTTCGGGCGGGAACTGTTCAAGAGACCCAGTACTTC. It translates to CASTLRAGTVQETQYF.